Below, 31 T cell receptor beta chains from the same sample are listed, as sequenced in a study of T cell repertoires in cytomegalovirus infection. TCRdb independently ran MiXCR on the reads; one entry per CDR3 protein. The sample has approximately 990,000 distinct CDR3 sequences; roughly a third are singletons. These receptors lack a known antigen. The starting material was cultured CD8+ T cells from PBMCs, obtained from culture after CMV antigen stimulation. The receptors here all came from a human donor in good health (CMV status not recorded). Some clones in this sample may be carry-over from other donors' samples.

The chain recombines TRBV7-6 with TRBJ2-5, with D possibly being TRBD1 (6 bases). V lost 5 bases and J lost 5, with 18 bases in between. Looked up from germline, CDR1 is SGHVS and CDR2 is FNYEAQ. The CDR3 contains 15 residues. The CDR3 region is CASSIQQGARETQYF. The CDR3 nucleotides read TGTGCCAGCAGCATACAACAGGGTGCAAGGGAGACCCAGTACTTC.

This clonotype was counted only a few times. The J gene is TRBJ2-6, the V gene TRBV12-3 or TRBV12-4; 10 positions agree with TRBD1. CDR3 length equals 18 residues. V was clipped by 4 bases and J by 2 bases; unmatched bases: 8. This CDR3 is CASSSTGTGVPGANVLTF. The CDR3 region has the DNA TGTGCCAGCAGTTCCACCGGGACAGGGGTCCCTGGGGCCAACGTCCTGACTTTC.

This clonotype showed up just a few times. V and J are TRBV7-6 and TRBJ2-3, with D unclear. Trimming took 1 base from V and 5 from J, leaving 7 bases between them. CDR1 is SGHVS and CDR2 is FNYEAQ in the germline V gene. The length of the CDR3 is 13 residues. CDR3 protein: CASSLERGDTQYF. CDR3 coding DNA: TGTGCCAGCAGCTTAGAGAGAGGAGATACGCAGTATTTT.

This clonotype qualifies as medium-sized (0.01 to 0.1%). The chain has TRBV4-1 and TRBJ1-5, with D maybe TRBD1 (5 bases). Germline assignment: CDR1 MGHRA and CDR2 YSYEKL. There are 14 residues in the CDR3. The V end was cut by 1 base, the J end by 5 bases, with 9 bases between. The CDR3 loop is CASSQVQGYQPQHF. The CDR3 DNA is TGCGCCAGCAGCCAAGTTCAGGGCTATCAGCCCCAGCATTTT.

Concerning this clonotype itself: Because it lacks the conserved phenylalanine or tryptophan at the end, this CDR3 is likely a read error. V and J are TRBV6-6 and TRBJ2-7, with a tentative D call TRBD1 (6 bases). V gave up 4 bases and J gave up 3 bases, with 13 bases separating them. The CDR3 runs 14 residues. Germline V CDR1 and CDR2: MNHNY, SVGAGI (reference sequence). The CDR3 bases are TGTGCCAGCAGTTCTCCCAGGGGCCTCTACGAGCAGTACTTA. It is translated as CASSSPRGLYEQYL.

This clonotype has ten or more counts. The CDR3 DNA is TGTGCCAGCACCCTCGGAGGGGATACGCAGTATTTT. Protein: CASTLGGDTQYF. The chain links TRBV12-3 or TRBV12-4 to TRBJ2-3; D possibly corresponds to TRBD2 (6 bases). The CDR3 length is 12 residues. V dropped 7 bases and J dropped 6 bases, with 11 bases sitting between them.

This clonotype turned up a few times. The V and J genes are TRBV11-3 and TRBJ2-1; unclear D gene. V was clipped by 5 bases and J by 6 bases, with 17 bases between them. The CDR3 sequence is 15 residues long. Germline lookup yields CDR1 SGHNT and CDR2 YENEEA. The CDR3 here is CASSPPVDSSNEQFF. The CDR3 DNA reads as TGTGCCAGCAGCCCCCCAGTCGACTCCAGCAATGAGCAGTTCTTC.

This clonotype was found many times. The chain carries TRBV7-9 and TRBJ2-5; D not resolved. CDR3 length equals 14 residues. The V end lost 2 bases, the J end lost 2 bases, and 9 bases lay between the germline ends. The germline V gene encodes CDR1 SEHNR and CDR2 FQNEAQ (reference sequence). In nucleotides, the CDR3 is TGTGCCAGCAGCTTACGAGACTTACAAGAGACCCAGTACTTC. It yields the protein CASSLRDLQETQYF.

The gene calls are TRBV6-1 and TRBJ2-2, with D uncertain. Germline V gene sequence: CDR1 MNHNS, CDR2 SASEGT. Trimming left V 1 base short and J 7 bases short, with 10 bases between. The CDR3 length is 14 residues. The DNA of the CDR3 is TGTGCCAGCAGTGAAGGGCGAGCTTTCGGGGAGCTGTTTTTT. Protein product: CASSEGRAFGELFF.

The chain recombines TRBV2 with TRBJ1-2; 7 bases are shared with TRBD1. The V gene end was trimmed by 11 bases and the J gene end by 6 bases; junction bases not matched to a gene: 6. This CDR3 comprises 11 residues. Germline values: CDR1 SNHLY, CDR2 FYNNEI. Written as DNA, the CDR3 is TGTGCCCCCGAGGACAGGAATGGCTACACCTTC. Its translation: CAPEDRNGYTF.

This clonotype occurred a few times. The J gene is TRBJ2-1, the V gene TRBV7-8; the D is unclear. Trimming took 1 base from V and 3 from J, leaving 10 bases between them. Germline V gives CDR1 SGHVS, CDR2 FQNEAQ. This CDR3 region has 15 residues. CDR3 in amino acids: CASSLGGIIYNEQFF. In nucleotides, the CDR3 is TGTGCCAGCAGCTTAGGTGGTATCATCTACAATGAGCAGTTCTTC.

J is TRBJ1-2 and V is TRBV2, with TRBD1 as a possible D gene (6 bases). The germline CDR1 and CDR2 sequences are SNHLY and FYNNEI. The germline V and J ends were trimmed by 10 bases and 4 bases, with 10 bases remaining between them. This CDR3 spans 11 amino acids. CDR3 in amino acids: CATRGRYGYTF. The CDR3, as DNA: TGTGCCACCCGGGGGCGCTATGGCTACACCTTC.

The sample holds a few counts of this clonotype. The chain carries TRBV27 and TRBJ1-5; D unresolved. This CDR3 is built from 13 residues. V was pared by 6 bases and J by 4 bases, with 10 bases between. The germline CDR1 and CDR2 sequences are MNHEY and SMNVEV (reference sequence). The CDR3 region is CASRGQLNQPQHF. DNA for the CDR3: TGTGCCAGCAGAGGGCAGTTAAATCAGCCCCAGCATTTT.

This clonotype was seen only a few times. The CDR3: CASSTGHFQETQYF. CDR3 nucleotides: TGTGCCAGCAGCACGGGACACTTTCAAGAGACCCAGTACTTC. The chain couples TRBV7-9 to TRBJ2-5; weak D call: TRBD1 (6 bases). Germline loops: CDR1 SEHNR, CDR2 FQNEAQ (reference sequence). This CDR3 has 14 amino acids. V lost 5 bases and J 2 bases, leaving 12 bases between the germline ends.

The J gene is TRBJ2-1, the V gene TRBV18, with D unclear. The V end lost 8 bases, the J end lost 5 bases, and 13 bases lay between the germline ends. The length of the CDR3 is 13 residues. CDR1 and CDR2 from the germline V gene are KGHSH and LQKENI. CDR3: CASRPDGDNEQFF. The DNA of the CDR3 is TGTGCCAGCAGACCGGACGGTGACAATGAGCAGTTCTTC.

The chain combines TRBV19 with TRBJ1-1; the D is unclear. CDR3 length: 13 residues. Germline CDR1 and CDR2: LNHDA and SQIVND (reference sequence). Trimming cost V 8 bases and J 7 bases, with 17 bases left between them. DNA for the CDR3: TGTGCCAGTCGGCCAGGTCCACCCCTTGAAGCTTTCTTT. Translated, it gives CASRPGPPLEAFF.

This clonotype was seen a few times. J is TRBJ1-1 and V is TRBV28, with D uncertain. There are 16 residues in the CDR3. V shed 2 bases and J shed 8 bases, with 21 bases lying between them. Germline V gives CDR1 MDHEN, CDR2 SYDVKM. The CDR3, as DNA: TGTGCCAGCAGTTTACTGCCCCGCCAGTCTGATAGGGAAGCTTTCTTT. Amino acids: CASSLLPRQSDREAFF.

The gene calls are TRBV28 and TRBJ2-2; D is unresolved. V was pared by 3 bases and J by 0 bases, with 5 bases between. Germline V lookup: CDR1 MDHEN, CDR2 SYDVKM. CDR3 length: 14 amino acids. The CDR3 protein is CASSFMSNTGELFF. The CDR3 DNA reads TGTGCCAGCAGTTTTATGTCGAACACCGGGGAGCTGTTTTTT.

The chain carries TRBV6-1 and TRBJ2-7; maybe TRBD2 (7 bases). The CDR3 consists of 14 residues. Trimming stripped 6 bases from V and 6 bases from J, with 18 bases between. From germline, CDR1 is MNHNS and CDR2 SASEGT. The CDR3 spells CASSVSRGLVEQYF. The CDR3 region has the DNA TGTGCCAGCAGCGTCTCGCGGGGGCTCGTCGAGCAGTACTTC.

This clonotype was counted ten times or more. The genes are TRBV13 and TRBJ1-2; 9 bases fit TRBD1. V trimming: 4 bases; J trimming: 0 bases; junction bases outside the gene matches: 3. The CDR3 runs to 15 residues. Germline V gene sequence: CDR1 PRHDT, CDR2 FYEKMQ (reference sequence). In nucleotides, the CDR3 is TGTGCCAGCAGCTCCGGACAGGGGACTAACTATGGCTACACCTTC. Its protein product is CASSSGQGTNYGYTF.

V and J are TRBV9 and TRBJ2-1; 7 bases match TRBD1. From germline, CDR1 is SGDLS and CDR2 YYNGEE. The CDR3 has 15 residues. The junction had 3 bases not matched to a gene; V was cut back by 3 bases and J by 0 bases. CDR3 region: CASSGTGDSYNEQFF. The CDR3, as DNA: TGTGCCAGCAGCGGAACAGGGGACTCCTACAATGAGCAGTTCTTC.

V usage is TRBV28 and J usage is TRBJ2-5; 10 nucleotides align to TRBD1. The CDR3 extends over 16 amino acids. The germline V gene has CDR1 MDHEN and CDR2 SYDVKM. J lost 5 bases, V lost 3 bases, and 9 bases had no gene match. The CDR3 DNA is TGTGCCAGCAGTTTCATTGGGACAGGGGACCGGGAGACCCAGTACTTC. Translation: CASSFIGTGDRETQYF.

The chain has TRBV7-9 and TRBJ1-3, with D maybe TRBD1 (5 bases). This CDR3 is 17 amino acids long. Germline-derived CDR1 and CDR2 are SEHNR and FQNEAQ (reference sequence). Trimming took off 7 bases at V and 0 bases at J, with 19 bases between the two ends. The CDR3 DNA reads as TGTGCCAGCACCCCGACGGAAGGGACCCTCTCTGGAAACACCATATATTTT. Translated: CASTPTEGTLSGNTIYF. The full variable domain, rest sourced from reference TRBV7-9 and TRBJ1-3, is DTGVSQNPRHKITKRGQNVTFRCDPISEHNRLYWYRQTLGQGPEFLTYFQNEAQLEKSRLLSDRFSAERPKGSFSTLEIQRTEQGDSAMYLCASTPTEGTLSGNTIYFGEGSWLTVV.

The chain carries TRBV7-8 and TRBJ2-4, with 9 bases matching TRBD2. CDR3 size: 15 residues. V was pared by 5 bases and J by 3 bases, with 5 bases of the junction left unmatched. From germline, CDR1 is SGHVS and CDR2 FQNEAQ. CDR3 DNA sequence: TGTGCCAGCAGCCTTTTAGCGGGGGACAAAAACATTCAGTACTTC. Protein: CASSLLAGDKNIQYF.

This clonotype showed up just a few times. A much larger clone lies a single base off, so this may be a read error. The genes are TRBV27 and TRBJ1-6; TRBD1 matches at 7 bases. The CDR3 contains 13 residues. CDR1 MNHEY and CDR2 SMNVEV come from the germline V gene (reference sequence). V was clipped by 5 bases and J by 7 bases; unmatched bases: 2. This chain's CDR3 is CASSTTGNSPLHF. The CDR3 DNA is TGTGCCAGCAGTACGACAGGGAATTCACCCCTCCACTTT.

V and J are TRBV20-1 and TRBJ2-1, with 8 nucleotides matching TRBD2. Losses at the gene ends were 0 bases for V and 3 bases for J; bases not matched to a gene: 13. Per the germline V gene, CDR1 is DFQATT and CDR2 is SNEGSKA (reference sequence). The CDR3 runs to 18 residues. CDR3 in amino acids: CSARDAVVRGGIYNEQFF. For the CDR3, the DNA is TGCAGTGCTAGAGATGCGGTTGTACGGGGGGGGATCTACAATGAGCAGTTCTTC.

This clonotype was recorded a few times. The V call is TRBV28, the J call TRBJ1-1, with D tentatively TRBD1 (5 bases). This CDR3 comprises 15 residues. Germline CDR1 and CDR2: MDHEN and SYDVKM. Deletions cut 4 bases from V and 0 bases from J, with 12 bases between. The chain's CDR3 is CASSSLTVMNTEAFF. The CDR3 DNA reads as TGTGCCAGCAGTTCACTGACAGTCATGAACACTGAAGCTTTCTTT.

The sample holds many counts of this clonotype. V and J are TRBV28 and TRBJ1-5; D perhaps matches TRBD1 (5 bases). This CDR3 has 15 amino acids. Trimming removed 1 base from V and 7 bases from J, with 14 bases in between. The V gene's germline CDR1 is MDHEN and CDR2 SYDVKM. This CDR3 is CASSLLGQGRQPQHF. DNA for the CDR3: TGTGCCAGCAGTTTATTGGGGCAGGGAAGGCAGCCCCAGCATTTT.

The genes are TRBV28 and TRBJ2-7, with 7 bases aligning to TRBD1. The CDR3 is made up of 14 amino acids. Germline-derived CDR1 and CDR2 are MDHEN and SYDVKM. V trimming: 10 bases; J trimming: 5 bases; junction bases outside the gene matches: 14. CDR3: CATLKTGSGDEQYV. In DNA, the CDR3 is TGTGCCACCCTCAAGACAGGGAGTGGTGACGAGCAGTACGTC.

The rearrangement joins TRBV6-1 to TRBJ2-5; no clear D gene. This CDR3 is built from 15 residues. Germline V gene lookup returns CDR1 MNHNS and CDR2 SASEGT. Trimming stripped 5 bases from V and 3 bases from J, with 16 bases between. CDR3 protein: CASSYTTGPKETQYF. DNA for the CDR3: TGTGCCAGCAGTTATACTACCGGGCCTAAAGAGACCCAGTACTTC.

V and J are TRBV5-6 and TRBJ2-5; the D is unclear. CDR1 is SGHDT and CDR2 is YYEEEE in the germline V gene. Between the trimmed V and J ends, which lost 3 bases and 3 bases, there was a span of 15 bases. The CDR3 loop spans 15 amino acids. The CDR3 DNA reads TGTGCCAGCAGCTCCCCCAGACGGCCCGAAGAGACCCAGTACTTC. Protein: CASSSPRRPEETQYF.